The rows below give T cell receptor beta chains drawn from one sample of a study of glioma-infiltrating T cells after dendritic cell vaccination. Repertoires were generated with immunoSEQ multiplex PCR, while TCRdb's copy carries only in-frame clones and drops some. In the table there are roughly 100,000 clones, more than 80% of which are singletons. The material sequenced was blood, taken before dendritic cell vaccination. The receptors come from a human donor with glioblastoma. The conserved cysteine and the conserved F or W are not part of the CDR3 here. The order of the fields is V gene, CDR3 protein.

TRBV7-2	ASSLSGGAKNIQY
TRBV4-2	ASSQSRDSPDEQY
TRBV5-4	ASSLISGGLFY
TRBV7-2	ASSLGVSYEQY
TRBV9	ASSPRTSGDYEQY
TRBV30	AWSGGLQYEQY
TRBV7-3	ASSPMGQGVLGYT
TRBV19	ASRRLDRSGNTIY
TRBV11-2	ASSLWTDRNTIY
TRBV19	ASSIGAGSYEQY
TRBV25-1	ASSSRTDRGNYGYT
TRBV6-4	ASSRGQAGGTTQY
TRBV7-6	ASSLRDRGEAF
TRBV11-2	ASSTTPGTDTGELF
TRBV6-5	ASSYSARVDYGYT
TRBV14	ASSQVIRTSGPDTQY
TRBV6-1	ASRHNRVLEAF
TRBV9	ASSVVSGQETQY
TRBV5-6	ASSLVTATNEKLF
TRBV6-6	ASTYQNRAGGYT
TRBV18	ASSPPGQLKTQY
TRBV6-1	ASSARDRGAPLYGYT
TRBV19	ASSIALAGATDTQY
TRBV7-7	ASSSRVNTEAF
TRBV5-4	ASSPPGGIGELF
TRBV6-6	ASSSPQGDPGNTIY
TRBV6-1	ASRDSRGPSYEQY
TRBV2	ASSPELRIRGGSNTGELF
TRBV28	ASSPQNYEQY
TRBV5-1	ASSPAAGELF
TRBV2	ASSEGNINSNQPQH
TRBV6-1	ASSTGDYYGYT
TRBV6-1	ASYWGRNSPLH
TRBV11-3	ASSFSQGALPAYNEQF
TRBV7-6	ASSLAGTGRYEQY
TRBV6-1	ASSRTLVGQF
TRBV5-4	ASSQPGGAGTDTQY
TRBV6-5	ASSYRSYEQY
TRBV19	ASRRGGGDTQY
TRBV18	ASSLRVDTEAF
TRBV5-6	ASSLGGQNYGYT
TRBV15	ATSRDRSVNTEAF
TRBV15	ATSRGETSGGTDTQY
TRBV2	ASSGLRGAEGNTIY
TRBV5-4	ASSRRGSGNTIY
TRBV5-6	ASSLGLAGGLGETQY
TRBV5-1	ASSPTGQYVAQY
TRBV5-4	ASSLGGGNQETQY
TRBV10-2	ASFLAPSTDTQY